This T cell receptor (beta chain) comes out of a study of vaccination and CD4 T cells after COVID-19. Described treatment: roughly 11-day PBMC culture with coronavirus spike peptide pools or control peptides (ViraFEST assay). Via ViraFEST, peptide pools expanded antigen-specific T cells before TCR sequencing. Peptide pools at approximately 10 ug/ml, together with roughly 10 IU/ml IL-2, were added to cultures of around 2.2 million PBMCs per well. The study sequenced cultured CD4+ T cell DNA using the Oncomine TCR Beta short-read assay. TCRdb recomputed calls from the PCR reads with MiXCR, one row per CDR3 protein. The sample yields over 10,000 distinct CDR3 sequences, roughly 73% seen once. Notes on this clonotype: Its antigen is undetermined.

Source material: CD4+ T cells from blood, cultured in vitro. The receptor comes from a human donor who had recovered from COVID-19.

This CDR3 is CATSTDRGGNTIYF. In DNA form, the CDR3 reads TGTGCCACCAGCACCGACAGGGGTGGAAACACCATATATTTT. The V and J genes are TRBV15 and TRBJ1-3, with 8 bases lining up with TRBD1. V lost 4 bases, J lost 3 bases, and 2 bases stayed unmatched. The CDR3 extends over 14 amino acids. CDR1 LNHNV and CDR2 YYDKDF come from the germline V gene (reference sequence). Full variable domain (outside the CDR3, taken from reference TRBV15 and TRBJ1-3): DAMVIQNPRYQVTQFGKPVTLSCSQTLNHNVMYWYQQKSSQAPKLLFHYYDKDFNNEADTPDNFQSRRPNTSFCFLDIRSPGLGDTAMYLCATSTDRGGNTIYFGEGSWLTVV.